The sequence of this T cell receptor beta chain was determined in a study of blood T cell repertoires in COVID-19. For the study at large: The United States, Italy and Spain provided the acute and convalescent COVID-19 samples. T cells, B-cell-depleted T cells, or PBMCs provided the cDNA or gDNA that served as material.

Original processing methods: Using reference gene primer amplification, nucleated cell counts were estimated. TCRdb's table, derived via immunoSEQ multiplex PCR, lists solely in-frame clones and lacks some. V, J and clone size reflect that table, while D and trimming were determined from the DNA. The sample has some 41,000 clones, about four fifths seen once. CDR3 length equals 14 residues. V lost 4 bases, J lost 3 bases, and 7 bases stayed unmatched. CDR1 is SGHNT and CDR2 is YYREEE in the germline V gene (reference sequence). This receptor was identified in a woman aged 70 to 79 with acute or convalescent COVID-19. The sequenced sample was peripheral blood. The rearrangement uses TRBV5-4 and TRBJ2-7, with 7 nucleotides matching TRBD1. CDR3: CASSAAQGIYEQYF. The CDR3 nucleotides are TGTGCCAGCAGCGCCGCACAGGGGATCTACGAGCAGTACTTC. Full variable domain (outside the CDR3, taken from reference TRBV5-4 and TRBJ2-7): ETGVTQSPTHLIKTRGQQVTLRCSSQSGHNTVSWYQQALGQGPQFIFQYYREEENGRGNFPPRFSGLQFPNYSSELNVNALELDDSALYLCASSAAQGIYEQYFGPGTRLTVT.